This T cell receptor (beta chain) was captured in a study of T-cell reconstitution after alpha-beta-depleted transplantation in children. Germline lookup yields CDR1 MNHEY and CDR2 SVGEGT. CDR3 size: 12 residues. Deletions cut 8 bases from V and 5 bases from J, with 12 bases between. The TCRbeta library was prepared with unique molecular identifiers. TCRdb independently ran MiXCR on the PCR reads; one entry per CDR3 protein. The table lists about 300,000 distinct CDR3 sequences, almost 8% of them singletons. This clonotype was seen at least ten times. Its antigen is as yet unknown. Study-wide results and caveats: From newly produced T cells came most of the T-cell counts and diversity one year after transplant. The study reportedly traced alpha-beta T cells about two months after transplant to several hundred expanded graft clones. Surviving recipient T cells and thymic progenitors underlay high day-60 TCRbeta diversity in some patients.

The chain couples TRBV6-2 or TRBV6-3 to TRBJ2-5, with unresolved D. This sequence was found in a female patient aged 2 to 10 who had a stem cell transplant for Fanconi anemia, so the T cells may come from the graft donor. The sample here was peripheral blood, taken 360 days after TCRalphabeta/CD19-depleted stem cell transplant. The CDR3 DNA is TGTGCCAGCGCCGCACAGCCGGAGACCCAGTACTTC. This sequence encodes CASAAQPETQYF.